This is a list of T cell receptor beta chains from one sample in a study of vaccination effects on CD4 cells after COVID-19. Method: immunoSEQ multiplex PCR; TCRdb's copy keeps in-frame clones and lacks some. The sample lists under 65,000 clones; more than 65% were seen once. Antigens for these TCRs are unknown. Sequenced here: CD4+ T cells from PBMCs cultured with HIV peptides, sampled before COVID-19 vaccination. These TCRs come from a human donor who had a prior SARS-CoV-2 infection. The CDR3 runs from the conserved cysteine through the conserved F or W. A D gene is named only where the DNA matches it firmly. Clone sizes are given selectively: once, few, many, or a class where the clone is expanded.

CDR3: CASSQDLVWGRRTGELFF
DNA: TGCGCCAGCAGCCAAGATCTGGTTTGGGGGCGTCGGACCGGGGAGCTGTTTTTT
J: TRBJ2-2
size: NA
D: NA
V: TRBV4-1

CDR3: CASRARDTGEQYF
DNA: TGCGCCAGCAGGGCCCGGGACACCGGGGAGCAGTACTTC
J: TRBJ2-7
size: few
D: NA
V: TRBV10-1

CDR3: CASSSPYYGYTF
DNA: TGTGCCAGCAGCTCCCCCTACTATGGCTACACCTTC
J: TRBJ1-2
size: once
D: NA
V: TRBV5-6

CDR3: CASTSGLAGNEQFF
DNA: TGTGCCAGCACTTCTGGACTAGCGGGGAATGAGCAGTTCTTC
J: TRBJ2-1
size: NA
D: TRBD2
V: TRBV6-5

CDR3: CASSPQSDYEQYF
DNA: TGTGCCAGCTCACCTCAATCCGACTACGAGCAGTACTTC
J: TRBJ2-7
size: NA
D: NA
V: TRBV18

CDR3: CASSPIGQPQHF
DNA: TGTGCCAGCAGTCCAATAGGGCAGCCCCAGCATTTT
J: TRBJ1-5
size: NA
D: NA
V: TRBV6-2/TRBV6-3

CDR3: CASSQEDGNYGYTF
DNA: TGTGCCAGCAGCCAAGAGGACGGAAACTATGGCTACACCTTC
J: TRBJ1-2
size: NA
D: NA
V: TRBV4-2

CDR3: CASSSLGGVVDTQYF
DNA: TGTGCCAGCAGCTCCCTAGGGGGGGTAGTAGATACGCAGTATTTT
J: TRBJ2-3
size: NA
D: NA
V: TRBV7-9

CDR3: CASSSSSGGPTIYF
DNA: TGTGCCAGCAGCTCCTCCTCCGGGGGGCCCACCATATATTTT
J: TRBJ1-3
size: few
D: NA
V: TRBV11-2

CDR3: CAISESGGGKQYF
DNA: TGTGCCATCAGTGAGTCCGGCGGGGGTAAACAGTACTTC
J: TRBJ2-7
size: NA
D: TRBD2
V: TRBV10-3

CDR3: CASSDVRRGANVLTF
DNA: TGTGCCAGCAGTGACGTTCGCCGCGGGGCCAACGTCCTGACTTTC
J: TRBJ2-6
size: few
D: NA
V: TRBV2

CDR3: CASSYPLDSGHLEAFF
DNA: TGTGCCAGCAGTTACCCGCTCGATTCGGGACACCTTGAAGCTTTCTTT
J: TRBJ1-1
size: NA
D: NA
V: TRBV6-2/TRBV6-3

CDR3: CASRRRGEQFF
DNA: TGTGCCAGCAGGCGCAGGGGTGAGCAGTTCTTC
J: TRBJ2-1
size: NA
D: NA
V: TRBV5-8

CDR3: CASSFPGLNEQYF
DNA: TGTGCCAGCAGTTTCCCGGGACTCAACGAGCAGTACTTC
J: TRBJ2-7
size: NA
D: NA
V: TRBV6-5

CDR3: CASSSPSFGETQYF
DNA: TGTGCCAGCAGTTCGCCCTCTTTTGGGGAGACCCAGTACTTC
J: TRBJ2-5
size: NA
D: NA
V: TRBV28